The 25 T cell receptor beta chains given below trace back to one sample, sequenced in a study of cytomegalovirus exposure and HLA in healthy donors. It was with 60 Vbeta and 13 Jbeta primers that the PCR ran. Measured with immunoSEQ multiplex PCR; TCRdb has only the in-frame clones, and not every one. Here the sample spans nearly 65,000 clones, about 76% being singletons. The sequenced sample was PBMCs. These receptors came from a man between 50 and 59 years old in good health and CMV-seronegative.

The CDR3 is CASSERQVYGYTF. The CDR3 region has the DNA TGTGCCAGCAGTGAACGGCAGGTCTATGGCTACACCTTC. The genes are TRBV6-1 and TRBJ1-2; no reliable D call. The CDR3 contains 13 residues. Germline CDR1 is MNHNS and CDR2 is SASEGT. V was cut by 2 bases and J by 4 bases, with 8 bases left in between.

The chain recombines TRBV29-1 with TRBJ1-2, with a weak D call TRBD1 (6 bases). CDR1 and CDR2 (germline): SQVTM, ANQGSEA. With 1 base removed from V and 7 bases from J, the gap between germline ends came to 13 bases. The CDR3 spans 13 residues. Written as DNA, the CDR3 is TGCAGCGTTGAAGGAGCAGGGGCGGGTGGCTACACCTTC. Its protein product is CSVEGAGAGGYTF.

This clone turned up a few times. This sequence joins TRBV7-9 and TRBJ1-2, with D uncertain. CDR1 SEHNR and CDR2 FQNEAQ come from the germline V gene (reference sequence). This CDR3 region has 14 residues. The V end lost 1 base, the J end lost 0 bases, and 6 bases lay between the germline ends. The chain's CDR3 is CASSLDISNYGYTF. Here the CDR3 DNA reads TGTGCCAGCAGCTTAGACATCTCTAACTATGGCTACACCTTC.

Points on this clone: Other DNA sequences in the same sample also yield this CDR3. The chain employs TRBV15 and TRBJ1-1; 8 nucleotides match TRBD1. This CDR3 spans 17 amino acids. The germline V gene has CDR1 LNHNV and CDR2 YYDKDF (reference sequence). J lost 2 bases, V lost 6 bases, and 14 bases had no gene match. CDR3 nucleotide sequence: TGTGCCACCAGGGGGGGGCAGGGGGCAATCTCAAACACTGAAGCTTTCTTT. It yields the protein CATRGGQGAISNTEAFF.

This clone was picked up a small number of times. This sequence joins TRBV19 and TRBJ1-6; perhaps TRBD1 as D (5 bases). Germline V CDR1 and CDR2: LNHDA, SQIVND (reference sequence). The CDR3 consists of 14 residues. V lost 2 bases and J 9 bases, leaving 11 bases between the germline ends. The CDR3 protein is CASSIRGVGSPLHF. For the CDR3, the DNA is TGTGCCAGTAGTATACGGGGGGTCGGTTCACCCCTCCACTTT.

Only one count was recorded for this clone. The CDR3 sequence is CASSPRGLPSTDTQYF. The CDR3 bases are TGTGCCAGCAGCCCCAGAGGCCTTCCTAGCACAGATACGCAGTATTTT. This sequence joins TRBV7-3 and TRBJ2-3; D is unresolved. The CDR3 is 16 residues long. Germline CDR1 SGHTA, CDR2 FQGTGA. V gave up 5 bases and J gave up 0 bases, with 15 bases separating them.

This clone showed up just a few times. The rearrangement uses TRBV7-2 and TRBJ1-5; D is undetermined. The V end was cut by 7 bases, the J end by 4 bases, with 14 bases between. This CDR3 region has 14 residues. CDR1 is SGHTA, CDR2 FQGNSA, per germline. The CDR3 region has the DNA TGTGCCAGCACCGTGGGAGGTATGAATCAGCCCCAGCATTTT. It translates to CASTVGGMNQPQHF.

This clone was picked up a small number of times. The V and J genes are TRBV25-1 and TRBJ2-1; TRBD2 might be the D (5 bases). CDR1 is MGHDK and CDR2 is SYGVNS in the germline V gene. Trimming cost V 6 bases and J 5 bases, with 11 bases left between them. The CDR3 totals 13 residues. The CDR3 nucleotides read TGTGCCAGCAGCAGCCGGGGTAACAATGAGCAGTTCTTC. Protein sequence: CASSSRGNNEQFF.

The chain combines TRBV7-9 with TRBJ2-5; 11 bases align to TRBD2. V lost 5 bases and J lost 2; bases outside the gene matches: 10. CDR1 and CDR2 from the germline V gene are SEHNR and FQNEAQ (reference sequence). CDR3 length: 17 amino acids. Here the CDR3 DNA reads TGTGCCAGCAGCCTAAGGAAGCTAGCGGGGGGTCAAGAGACCCAGTACTTC. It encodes CASSLRKLAGGQETQYF.

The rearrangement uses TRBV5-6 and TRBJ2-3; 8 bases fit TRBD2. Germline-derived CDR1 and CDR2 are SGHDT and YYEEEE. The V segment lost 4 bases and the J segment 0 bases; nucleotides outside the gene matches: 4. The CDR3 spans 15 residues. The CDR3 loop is CASSPGGGSTDTQYF. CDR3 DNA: TGTGCCAGCAGCCCCGGGGGGGGGAGCACAGATACGCAGTATTTT.

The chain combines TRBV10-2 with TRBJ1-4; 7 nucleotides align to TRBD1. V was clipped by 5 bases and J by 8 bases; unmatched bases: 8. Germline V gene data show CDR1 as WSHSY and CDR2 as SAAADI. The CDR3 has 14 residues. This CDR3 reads CASSPGGSVEKLFF. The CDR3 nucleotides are TGCGCCAGCAGTCCAGGGGGTTCCGTGGAAAAACTGTTTTTT.

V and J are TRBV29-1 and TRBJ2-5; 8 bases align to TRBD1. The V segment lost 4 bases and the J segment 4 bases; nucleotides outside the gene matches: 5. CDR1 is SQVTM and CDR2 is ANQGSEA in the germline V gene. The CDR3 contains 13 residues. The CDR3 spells CSVAYRGLETQYF. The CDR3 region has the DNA TGCAGCGTTGCCTACAGGGGGTTAGAGACCCAGTACTTC. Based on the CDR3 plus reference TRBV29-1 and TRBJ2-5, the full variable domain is SAVISQKPSRDICQRGTSLTIQCQVDSQVTMMFWYRQQPGQSLTLIATANQGSEATYESGFVIDKFPISRPNLTFSTLTVSNMSPEDSSIYLCSVAYRGLETQYFGPGTRLLVL.

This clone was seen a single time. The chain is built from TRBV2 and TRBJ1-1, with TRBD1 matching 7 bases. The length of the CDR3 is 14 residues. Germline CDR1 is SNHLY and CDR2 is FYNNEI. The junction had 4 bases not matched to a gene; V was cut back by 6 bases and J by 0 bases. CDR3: CASRDRRMNTEAFF. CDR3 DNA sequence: TGTGCCAGCAGGGACAGGAGAATGAACACTGAAGCTTTCTTT.

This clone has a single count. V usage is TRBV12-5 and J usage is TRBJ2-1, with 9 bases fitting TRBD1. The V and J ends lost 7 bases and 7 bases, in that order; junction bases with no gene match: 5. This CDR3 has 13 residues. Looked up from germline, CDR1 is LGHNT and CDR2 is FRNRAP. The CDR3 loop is CASAPDRGNEQFF. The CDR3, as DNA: TGTGCTAGTGCCCCGGACAGGGGAAATGAGCAGTTCTTC.

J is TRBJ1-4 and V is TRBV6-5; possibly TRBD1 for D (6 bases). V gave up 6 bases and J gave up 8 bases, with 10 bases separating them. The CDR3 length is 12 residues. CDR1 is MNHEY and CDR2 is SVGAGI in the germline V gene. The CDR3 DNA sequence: TGTGCCAGCAGGCGACAGGAGGAAAAACTGTTTTTT. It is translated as CASRRQEEKLFF.

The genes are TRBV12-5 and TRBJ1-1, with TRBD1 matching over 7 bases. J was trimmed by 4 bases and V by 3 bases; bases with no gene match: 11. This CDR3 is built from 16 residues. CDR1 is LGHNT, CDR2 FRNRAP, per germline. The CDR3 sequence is CASGLDLGAGGTEAFF. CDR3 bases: TGTGCTAGTGGTTTAGATCTCGGGGCAGGGGGCACTGAAGCTTTCTTT.

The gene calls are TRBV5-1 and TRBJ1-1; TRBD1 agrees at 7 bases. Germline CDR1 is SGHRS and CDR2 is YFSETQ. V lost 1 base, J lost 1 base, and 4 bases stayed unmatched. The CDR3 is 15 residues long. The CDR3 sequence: CASSLTGVGNTEAFF. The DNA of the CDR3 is TGCGCCAGCAGCTTGACAGGGGTAGGGAACACTGAAGCTTTCTTT.

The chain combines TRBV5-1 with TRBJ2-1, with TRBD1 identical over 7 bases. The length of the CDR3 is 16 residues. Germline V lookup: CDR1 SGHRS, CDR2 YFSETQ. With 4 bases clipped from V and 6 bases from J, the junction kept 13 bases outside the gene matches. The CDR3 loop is CASSHRGQSGGNEQFF. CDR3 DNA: TGCGCCAGCAGCCACCGTGGGCAGTCAGGGGGCAATGAGCAGTTCTTC.

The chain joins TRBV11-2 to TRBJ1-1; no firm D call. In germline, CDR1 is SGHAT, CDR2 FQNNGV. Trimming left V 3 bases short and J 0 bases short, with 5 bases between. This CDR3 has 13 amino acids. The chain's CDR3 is CASSFTLNTEAFF. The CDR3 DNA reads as TGTGCCAGCAGCTTCACTCTGAACACTGAAGCTTTCTTT. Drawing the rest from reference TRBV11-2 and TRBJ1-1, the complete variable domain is EAGVAQSPRYKIIEKRQSVAFWCNPISGHATLYWYQQILGQGPKLLIQFQNNGVVDDSQLPKDRFSAERLKGVDSTLKIQPAKLEDSAVYLCASSFTLNTEAFFGQGTRLTVV.

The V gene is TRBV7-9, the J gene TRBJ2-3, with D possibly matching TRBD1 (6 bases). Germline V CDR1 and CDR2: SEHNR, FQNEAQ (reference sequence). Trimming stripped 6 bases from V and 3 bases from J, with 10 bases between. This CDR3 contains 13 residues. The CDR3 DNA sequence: TGTGCCAGCAGGGGGGCGCAAACAGATACGCAGTATTTT. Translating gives CASRGAQTDTQYF.

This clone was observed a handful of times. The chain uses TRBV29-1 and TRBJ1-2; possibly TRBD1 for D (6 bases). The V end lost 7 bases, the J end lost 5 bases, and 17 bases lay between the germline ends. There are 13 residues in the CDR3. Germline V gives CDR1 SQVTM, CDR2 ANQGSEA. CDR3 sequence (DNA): TGCAGCGCGGGAACACAGGGAAGTTATGGCTACACCTTC. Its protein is CSAGTQGSYGYTF.

CDR3 coding DNA: TGTGCCAGCAACGGAGGTCGGGTTTGGAACACAGATACGCAGTATTTT. Protein sequence: CASNGGRVWNTDTQYF. V and J are TRBV2 and TRBJ2-3; a weak D match, TRBD2 (5 bases). Trimming left V 7 bases short and J 2 bases short, with 19 bases between. Germline CDR1 reads SNHLY; CDR2 reads FYNNEI. The CDR3 runs 16 residues.

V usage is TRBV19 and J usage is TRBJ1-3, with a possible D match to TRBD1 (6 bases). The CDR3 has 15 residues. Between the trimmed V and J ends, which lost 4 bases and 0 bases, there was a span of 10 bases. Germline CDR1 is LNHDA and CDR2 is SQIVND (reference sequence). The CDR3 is CASSTGARSGNTIYF. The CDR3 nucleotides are TGTGCCAGTAGTACAGGGGCCCGCTCTGGAAACACCATATATTTT.

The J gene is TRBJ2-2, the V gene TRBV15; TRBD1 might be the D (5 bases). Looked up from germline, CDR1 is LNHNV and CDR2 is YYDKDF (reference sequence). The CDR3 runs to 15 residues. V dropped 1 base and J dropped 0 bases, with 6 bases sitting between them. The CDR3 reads CATSRGRANTGELFF. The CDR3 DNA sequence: TGTGCCACCAGCAGAGGCAGGGCGAACACCGGGGAGCTGTTTTTT.

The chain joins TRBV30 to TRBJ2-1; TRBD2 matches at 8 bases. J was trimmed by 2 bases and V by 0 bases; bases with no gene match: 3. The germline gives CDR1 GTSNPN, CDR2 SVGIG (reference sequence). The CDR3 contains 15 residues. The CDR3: CAWSVRGGPYNEQFF. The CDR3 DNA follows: TGTGCCTGGAGTGTACGGGGGGGACCCTACAATGAGCAGTTCTTC.